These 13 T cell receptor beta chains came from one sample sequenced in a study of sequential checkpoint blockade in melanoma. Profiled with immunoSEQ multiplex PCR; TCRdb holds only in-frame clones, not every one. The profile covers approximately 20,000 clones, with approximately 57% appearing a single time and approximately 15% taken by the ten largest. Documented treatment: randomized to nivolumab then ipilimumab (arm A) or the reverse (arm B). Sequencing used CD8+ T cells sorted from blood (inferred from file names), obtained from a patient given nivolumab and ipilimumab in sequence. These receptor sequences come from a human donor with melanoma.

For the CDR3, the DNA is TGTGCCAGCAGCCCTTACGGGGGGAAGGAAAAACTGTTTTTT. It codes for CASSPYGGKEKLFF. This chain connects TRBV9 to TRBJ1-4; a possible D gene is TRBD1 (5 bases). Germline assignment: CDR1 SGDLS and CDR2 YYNGEE. CDR3 size: 14 residues. V shed 4 bases and J shed 8 bases, with 15 bases lying between them. Looking up the rest from reference TRBV9 and TRBJ1-4 gives the full variable domain: DSGVTQTPKHLITATGQRVTLRCSPRSGDLSVYWYQQSLDQGLQFLIQYYNGEERAKGNILERFSAQQFPDLHSELNLSSLELGDSALYFCASSPYGGKEKLFFGSGTQLSVL.

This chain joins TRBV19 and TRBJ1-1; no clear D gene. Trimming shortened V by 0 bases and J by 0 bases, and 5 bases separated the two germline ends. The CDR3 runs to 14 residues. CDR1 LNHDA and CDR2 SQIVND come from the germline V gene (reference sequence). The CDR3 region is CASSIDSVNTEAFF. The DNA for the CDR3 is TGTGCCAGTAGTATAGACTCCGTGAACACTGAAGCTTTCTTT.

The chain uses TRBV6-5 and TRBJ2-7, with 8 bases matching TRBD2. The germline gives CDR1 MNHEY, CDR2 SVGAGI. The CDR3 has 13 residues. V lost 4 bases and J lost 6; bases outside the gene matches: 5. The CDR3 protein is CASSFPLAGEQYF. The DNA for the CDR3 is TGTGCCAGCAGTTTCCCGCTAGCGGGCGAGCAGTACTTC.

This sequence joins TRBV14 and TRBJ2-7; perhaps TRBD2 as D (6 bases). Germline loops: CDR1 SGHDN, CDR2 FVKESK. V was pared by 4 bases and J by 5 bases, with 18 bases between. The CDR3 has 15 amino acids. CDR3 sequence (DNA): TGTGCCAGCAGCCTTGGACTAATCTCGGGGAACGAGCAGTACTTC. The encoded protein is CASSLGLISGNEQYF.

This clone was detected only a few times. This chain's CDR3 is CASSFDSAQETQYF. CDR3 nucleotide sequence: TGTGCCAGCAGCTTCGACAGTGCCCAAGAGACCCAGTACTTC. This chain uses TRBV7-6 with TRBJ2-5, with D tentatively TRBD1 (5 bases). CDR1 and CDR2 from the germline V gene are SGHVS and FNYEAQ. The ends were cut back, 3 bases at V and 1 base at J, with 9 bases in the middle. This CDR3 region has 14 residues. The full variable domain, with the rest looked up from reference TRBV7-6 and TRBJ2-5, is GAGVSQSPRYKVTKRGQDVALRCDPISGHVSLYWYRQALGQGPEFLTYFNYEAQQDKSGLPNDRFSAERPEGSISTLTIQRTEQRDSAMYRCASSFDSAQETQYFGPGTRLLVL.

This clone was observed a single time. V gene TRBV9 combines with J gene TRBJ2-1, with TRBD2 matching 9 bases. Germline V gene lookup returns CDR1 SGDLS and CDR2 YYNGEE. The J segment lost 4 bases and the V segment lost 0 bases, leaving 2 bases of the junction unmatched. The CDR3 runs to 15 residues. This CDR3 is CASSVGLAGYNEQFF. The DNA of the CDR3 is TGTGCCAGCAGCGTAGGCCTAGCGGGGTACAATGAGCAGTTCTTC.

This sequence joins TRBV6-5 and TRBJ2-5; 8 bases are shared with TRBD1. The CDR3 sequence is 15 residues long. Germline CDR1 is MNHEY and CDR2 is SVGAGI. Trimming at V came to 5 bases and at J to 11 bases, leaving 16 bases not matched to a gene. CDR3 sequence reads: CASSVLPTGENEQYF. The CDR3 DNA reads TGTGCCAGCAGTGTCCTTCCGACAGGGGAGAATGAGCAGTACTTC.

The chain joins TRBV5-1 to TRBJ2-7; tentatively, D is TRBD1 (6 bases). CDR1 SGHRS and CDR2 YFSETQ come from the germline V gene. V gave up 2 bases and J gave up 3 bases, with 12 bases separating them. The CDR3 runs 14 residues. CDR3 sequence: CASSFRDTYYEQYF. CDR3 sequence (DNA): TGCGCCAGCAGCTTCCGGGACACATACTACGAGCAGTACTTC.

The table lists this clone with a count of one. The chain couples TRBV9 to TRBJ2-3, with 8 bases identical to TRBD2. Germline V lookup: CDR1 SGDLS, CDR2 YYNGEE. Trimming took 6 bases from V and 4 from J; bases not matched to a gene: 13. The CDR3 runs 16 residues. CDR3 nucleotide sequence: TGTGCCAGCACCCCATTTAGCGGGGAAGGGGCAGATACGCAGTATTTT. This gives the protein CASTPFSGEGADTQYF.

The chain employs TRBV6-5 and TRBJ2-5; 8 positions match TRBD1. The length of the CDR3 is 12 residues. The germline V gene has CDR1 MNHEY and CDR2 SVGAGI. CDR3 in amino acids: CAGSLAGGTQYF. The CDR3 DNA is TGTGCAGGAAGTCTGGCAGGGGGCACCCAGTACTTC.

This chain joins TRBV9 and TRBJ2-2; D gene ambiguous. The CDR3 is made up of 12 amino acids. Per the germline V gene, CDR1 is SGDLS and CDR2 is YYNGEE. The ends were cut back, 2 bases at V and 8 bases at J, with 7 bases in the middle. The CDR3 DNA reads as TGTGCCAGCAGCGTCATCCAGGGGGAGCTGTTTTTT. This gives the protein CASSVIQGELFF.

CDR3: CASSYGTGLNQPQHF. The CDR3 DNA reads as TGTGCCAGCAGTTACGGGACAGGTCTCAATCAGCCCCAGCATTTT. The rearrangement links TRBV6-5 to TRBJ1-5; 8 bases are a match to TRBD1. Germline V lookup: CDR1 MNHEY, CDR2 SVGAGI. The CDR3 totals 15 residues. J lost 3 bases, V lost 2 bases, and 3 bases had no gene match.

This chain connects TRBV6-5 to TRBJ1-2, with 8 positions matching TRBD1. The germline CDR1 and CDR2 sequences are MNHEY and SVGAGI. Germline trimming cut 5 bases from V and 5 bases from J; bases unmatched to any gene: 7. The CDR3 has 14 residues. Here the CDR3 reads CASSKGTGWYGYTF. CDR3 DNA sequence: TGTGCCAGCAGTAAAGGGACAGGCTGGTATGGCTACACCTTC.